Described below is a single T cell receptor beta chain sequence and its context. The data are from a study of blood T cell repertoires in COVID-19. Study-level information: In each case, the material was cDNA or gDNA derived from T cells, B-cell-depleted T cells, or PBMCs.

Looked up from germline, CDR1 is MNHEY and CDR2 is SMNVEV (reference sequence). The CDR3 extends over 19 amino acids. J lost 0 bases, V lost 3 bases, and 10 bases had no gene match. Clones were read by immunoSEQ multiplex PCR, and TCRdb kept only the in-frame ones, dropping some. The table lists 100,000 to 150,000 clones, 90% of them singletons. Sample: peripheral blood. V and J are TRBV27 and TRBJ2-5; 13 bases fit TRBD2. The TCR comes from a man between 50 and 59 years old with active COVID-19. The CDR3 loop is CASSFSPGLAGSYQETQYF. In DNA form, the CDR3 reads TGTGCCAGCAGTTTCTCCCCGGGACTAGCGGGGTCGTACCAAGAGACCCAGTACTTC.